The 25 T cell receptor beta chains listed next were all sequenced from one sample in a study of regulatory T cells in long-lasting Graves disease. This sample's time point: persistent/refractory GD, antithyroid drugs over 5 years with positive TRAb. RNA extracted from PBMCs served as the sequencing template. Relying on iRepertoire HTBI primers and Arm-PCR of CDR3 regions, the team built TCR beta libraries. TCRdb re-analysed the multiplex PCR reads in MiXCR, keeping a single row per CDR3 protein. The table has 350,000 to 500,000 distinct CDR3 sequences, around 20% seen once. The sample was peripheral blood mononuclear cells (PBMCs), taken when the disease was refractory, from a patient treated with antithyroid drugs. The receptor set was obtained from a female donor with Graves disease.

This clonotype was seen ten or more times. Here the CDR3 DNA reads TGTGCCAGCAGCTTTTCGGGCCAAGGGCACCGTGGGGCCAACGTCCTGACTTTC. The encoded protein is CASSFSGQGHRGANVLTF. The V and J genes are TRBV7-3 and TRBJ2-6; D ambiguous. There are 18 residues in the CDR3. V was pared by 3 bases and J by 3 bases, with 18 bases between. Germline values: CDR1 SGHTA, CDR2 FQGTGA.

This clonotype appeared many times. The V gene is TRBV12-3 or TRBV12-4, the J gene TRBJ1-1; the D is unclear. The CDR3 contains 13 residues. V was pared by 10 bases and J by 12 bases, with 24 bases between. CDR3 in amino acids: CATTLGRTSWTFF. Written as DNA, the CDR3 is TGTGCCACTACCCTCGGACGGACCTCGTGGACTTTCTTT.

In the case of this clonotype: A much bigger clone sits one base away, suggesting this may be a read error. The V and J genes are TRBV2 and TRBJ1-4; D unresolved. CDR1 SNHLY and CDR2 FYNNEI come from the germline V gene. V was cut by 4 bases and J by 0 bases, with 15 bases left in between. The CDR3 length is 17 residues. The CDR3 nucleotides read TGTGCCAGCAGTGCCCTTTATGTGTTACCAACTAATGAAAAACTGTTTTTT. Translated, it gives CASSALYVLPTNEKLFF.

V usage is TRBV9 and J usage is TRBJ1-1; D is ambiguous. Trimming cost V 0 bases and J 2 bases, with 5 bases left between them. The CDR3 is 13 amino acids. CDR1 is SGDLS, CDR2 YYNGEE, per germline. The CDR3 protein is CASSVEQNTEAFF. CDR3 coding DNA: TGTGCCAGCAGCGTAGAACAAAACACTGAAGCTTTCTTT.

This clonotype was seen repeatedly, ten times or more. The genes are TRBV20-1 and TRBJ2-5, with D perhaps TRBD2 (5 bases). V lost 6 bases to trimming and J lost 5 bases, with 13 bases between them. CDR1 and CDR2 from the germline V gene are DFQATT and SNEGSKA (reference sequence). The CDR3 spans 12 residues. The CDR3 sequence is CSAPAREETQYF. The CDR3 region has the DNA TGCAGTGCCCCGGCTAGGGAGGAGACCCAGTACTTC.

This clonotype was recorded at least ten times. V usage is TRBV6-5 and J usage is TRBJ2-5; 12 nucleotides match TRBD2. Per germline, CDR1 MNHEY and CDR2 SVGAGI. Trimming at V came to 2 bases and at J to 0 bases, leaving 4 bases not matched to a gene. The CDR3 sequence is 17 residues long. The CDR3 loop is CASSYARTSGNQETQYF. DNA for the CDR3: TGTGCCAGCAGTTACGCTCGGACTAGCGGGAACCAAGAGACCCAGTACTTC.

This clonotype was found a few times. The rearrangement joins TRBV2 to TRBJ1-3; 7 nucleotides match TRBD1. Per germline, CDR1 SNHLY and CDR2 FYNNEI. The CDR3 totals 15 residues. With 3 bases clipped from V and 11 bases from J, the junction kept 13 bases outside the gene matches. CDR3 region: CASSETGQDGIPIYF. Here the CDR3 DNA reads TGTGCCAGCAGTGAGACAGGGCAAGACGGGATCCCCATATATTTT.

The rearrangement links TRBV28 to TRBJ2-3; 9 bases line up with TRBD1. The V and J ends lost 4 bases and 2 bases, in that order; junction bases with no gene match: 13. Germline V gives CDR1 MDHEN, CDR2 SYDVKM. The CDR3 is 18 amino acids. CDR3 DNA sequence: TGTGCCAGCAGTTACCCCACTTCCCGGGACAGGGCCACAGATACGCAGTATTTT. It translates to CASSYPTSRDRATDTQYF.

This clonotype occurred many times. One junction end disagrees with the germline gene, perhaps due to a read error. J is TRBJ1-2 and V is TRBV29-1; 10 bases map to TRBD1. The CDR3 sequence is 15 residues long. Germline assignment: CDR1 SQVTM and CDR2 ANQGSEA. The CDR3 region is CSVGDRDRGVYSYTF. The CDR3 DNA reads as TGCAGCGTTGGCGACCGGGACAGGGGCGTCTATAGCTACACCTTC.

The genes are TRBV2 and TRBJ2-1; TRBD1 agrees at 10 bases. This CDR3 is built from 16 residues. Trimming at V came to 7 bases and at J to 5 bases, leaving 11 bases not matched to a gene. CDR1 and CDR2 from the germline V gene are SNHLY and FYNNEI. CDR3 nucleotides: TGTGCCAGCATCCCCATCCGGGACAGGGGTCACAATGAGCAGTTCTTC. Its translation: CASIPIRDRGHNEQFF.

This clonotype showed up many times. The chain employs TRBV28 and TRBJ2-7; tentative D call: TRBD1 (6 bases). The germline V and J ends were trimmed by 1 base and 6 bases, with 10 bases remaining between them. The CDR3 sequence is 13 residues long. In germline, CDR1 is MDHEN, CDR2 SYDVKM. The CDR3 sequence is CASSLSGVGEQYF. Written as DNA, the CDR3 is TGTGCCAGCAGTTTATCAGGGGTGGGCGAGCAGTACTTC.

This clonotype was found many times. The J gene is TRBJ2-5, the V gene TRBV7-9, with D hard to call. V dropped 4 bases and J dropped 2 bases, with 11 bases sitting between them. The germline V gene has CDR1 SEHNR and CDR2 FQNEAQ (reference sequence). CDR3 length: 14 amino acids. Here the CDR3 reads CASSSHLLQETQYF. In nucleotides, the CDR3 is TGTGCCAGCAGCTCACACCTACTACAAGAGACCCAGTACTTC.

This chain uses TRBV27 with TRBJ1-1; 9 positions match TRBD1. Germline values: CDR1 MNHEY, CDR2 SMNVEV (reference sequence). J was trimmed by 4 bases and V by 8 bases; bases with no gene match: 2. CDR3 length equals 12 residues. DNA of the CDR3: TGTGCCAGCGGGACAGGGCTCACTGAAGCTTTCTTT. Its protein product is CASGTGLTEAFF.

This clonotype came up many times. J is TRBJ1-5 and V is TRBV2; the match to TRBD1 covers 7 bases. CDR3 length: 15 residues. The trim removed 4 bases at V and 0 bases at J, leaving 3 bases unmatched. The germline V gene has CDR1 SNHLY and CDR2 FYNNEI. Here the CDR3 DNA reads TGTGCCAGCAGTGGTGGACAGGCTAGCAATCAGCCCCAGCATTTT. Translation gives CASSGGQASNQPQHF.

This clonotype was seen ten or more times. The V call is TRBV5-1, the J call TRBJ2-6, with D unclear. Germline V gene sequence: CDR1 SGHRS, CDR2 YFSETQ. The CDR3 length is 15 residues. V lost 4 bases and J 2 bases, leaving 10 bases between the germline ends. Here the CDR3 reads CASSPTRPGANVLTF. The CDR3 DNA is TGCGCCAGCAGCCCCACTCGGCCTGGGGCCAACGTCCTGACTTTC. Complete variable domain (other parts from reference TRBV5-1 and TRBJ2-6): KAGVTQTPRYLIKTRGQQVTLSCSPISGHRSVSWYQQTPGQGLQFLFEYFSETQRNKGNFPGRFSGRQFSNSRSEMNVSTLELGDSALYLCASSPTRPGANVLTFGAGSRLTVL.

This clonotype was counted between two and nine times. The CDR3 spells CASSSSPRTEETQYF. DNA of the CDR3: TGCGCCAGCAGCTCCTCCCCCCGGACAGAAGAGACCCAGTACTTC. The chain carries TRBV4-1 and TRBJ2-5, with D tentatively TRBD1 (6 bases). The CDR3 is 15 amino acids. Looked up from germline, CDR1 is MGHRA and CDR2 is YSYEKL. Trimming removed 5 bases at V and 3 bases at J, with 16 bases between.

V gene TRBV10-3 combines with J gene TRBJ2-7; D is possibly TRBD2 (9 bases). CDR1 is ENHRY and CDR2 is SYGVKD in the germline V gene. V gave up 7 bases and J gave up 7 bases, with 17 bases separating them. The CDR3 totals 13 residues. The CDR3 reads CAITASGTGEQYF. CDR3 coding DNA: TGTGCCATCACGGCTAGCGGGACAGGTGAGCAGTACTTC.

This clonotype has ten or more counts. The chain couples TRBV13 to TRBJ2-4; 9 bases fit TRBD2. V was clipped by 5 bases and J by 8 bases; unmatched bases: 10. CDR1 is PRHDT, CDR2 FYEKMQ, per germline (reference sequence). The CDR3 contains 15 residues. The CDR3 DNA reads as TGTGCCAGCAGCACTCGTGGCGGGAGGGTAGACATTCAGTACTTC. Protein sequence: CASSTRGGRVDIQYF.

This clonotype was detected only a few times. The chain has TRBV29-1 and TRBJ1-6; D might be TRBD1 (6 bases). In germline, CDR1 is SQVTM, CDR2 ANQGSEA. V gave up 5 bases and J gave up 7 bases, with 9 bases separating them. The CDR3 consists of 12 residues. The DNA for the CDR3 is TGCAGCGTTTCGGACAGAAATTCACCCCTCCACTTT. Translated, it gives CSVSDRNSPLHF. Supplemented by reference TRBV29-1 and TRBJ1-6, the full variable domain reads SAVISQKPSRDICQRGTSLTIQCQVDSQVTMMFWYRQQPGQSLTLIATANQGSEATYESGFVIDKFPISRPNLTFSTLTVSNMSPEDSSIYLCSVSDRNSPLHFGNGTRLTVT.

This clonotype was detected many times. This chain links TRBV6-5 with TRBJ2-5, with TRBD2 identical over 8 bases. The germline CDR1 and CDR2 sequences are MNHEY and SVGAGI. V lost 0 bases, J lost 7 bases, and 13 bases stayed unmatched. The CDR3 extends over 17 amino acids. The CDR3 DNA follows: TGTGCCAGCAGTTACTCGACCAGCGGGAGTGGTCAGGGGACCCAGTACTTC. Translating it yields CASSYSTSGSGQGTQYF.

DNA of the CDR3: TGTGCCAGCAGCTCTAATAGCAATCAGCCCCAGCATTTT. It is translated as CASSSNSNQPQHF. The J gene is TRBJ1-5, the V gene TRBV7-9; D gene ambiguous. Germline V CDR1 and CDR2: SEHNR, FQNEAQ (reference sequence). With 4 bases removed from V and 0 bases from J, the gap between germline ends came to 4 bases. This CDR3 has 13 residues.

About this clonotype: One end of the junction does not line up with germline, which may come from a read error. CDR3 bases: TGCAGTGCTAGATACAGGGGGCACACTGATCAGCCCCAGCAGTTT. This translates into CSARYRGHTDQPQQF. The chain is built from TRBV20-1 and TRBJ1-5; TRBD1 matches at 9 bases. Germline CDR1 is DFQATT and CDR2 is SNEGSKA (reference sequence). The CDR3 spans 15 residues.

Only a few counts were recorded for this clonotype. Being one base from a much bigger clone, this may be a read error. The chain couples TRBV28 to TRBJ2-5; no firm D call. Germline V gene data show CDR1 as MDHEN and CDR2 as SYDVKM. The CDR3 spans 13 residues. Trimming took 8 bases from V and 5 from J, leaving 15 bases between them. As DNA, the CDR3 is TGTGCCAGCGGTACGCCGAAGAGGGAGACCCAGTACTTC. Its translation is CASGTPKRETQYF.

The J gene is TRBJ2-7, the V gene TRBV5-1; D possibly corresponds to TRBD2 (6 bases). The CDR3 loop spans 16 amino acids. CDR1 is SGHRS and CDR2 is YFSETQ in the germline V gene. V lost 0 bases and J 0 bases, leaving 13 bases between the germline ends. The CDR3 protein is CASSLGGRGGSYEQYF. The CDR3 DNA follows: TGCGCCAGCAGCTTGGGGGGACGGGGAGGCTCCTACGAGCAGTACTTC. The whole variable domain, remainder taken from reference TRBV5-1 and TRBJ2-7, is KAGVTQTPRYLIKTRGQQVTLSCSPISGHRSVSWYQQTPGQGLQFLFEYFSETQRNKGNFPGRFSGRQFSNSRSEMNVSTLELGDSALYLCASSLGGRGGSYEQYFGPGTRLTVT.

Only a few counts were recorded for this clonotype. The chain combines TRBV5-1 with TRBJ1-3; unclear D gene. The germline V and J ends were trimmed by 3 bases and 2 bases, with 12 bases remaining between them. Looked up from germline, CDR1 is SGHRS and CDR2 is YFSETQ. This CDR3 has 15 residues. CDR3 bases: TGCGCCAGCAGCTCCGCCATGACGGCTGGAAACACCATATATTTT. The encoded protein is CASSSAMTAGNTIYF. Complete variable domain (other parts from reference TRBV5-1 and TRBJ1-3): KAGVTQTPRYLIKTRGQQVTLSCSPISGHRSVSWYQQTPGQGLQFLFEYFSETQRNKGNFPGRFSGRQFSNSRSEMNVSTLELGDSALYLCASSSAMTAGNTIYFGEGSWLTVV.